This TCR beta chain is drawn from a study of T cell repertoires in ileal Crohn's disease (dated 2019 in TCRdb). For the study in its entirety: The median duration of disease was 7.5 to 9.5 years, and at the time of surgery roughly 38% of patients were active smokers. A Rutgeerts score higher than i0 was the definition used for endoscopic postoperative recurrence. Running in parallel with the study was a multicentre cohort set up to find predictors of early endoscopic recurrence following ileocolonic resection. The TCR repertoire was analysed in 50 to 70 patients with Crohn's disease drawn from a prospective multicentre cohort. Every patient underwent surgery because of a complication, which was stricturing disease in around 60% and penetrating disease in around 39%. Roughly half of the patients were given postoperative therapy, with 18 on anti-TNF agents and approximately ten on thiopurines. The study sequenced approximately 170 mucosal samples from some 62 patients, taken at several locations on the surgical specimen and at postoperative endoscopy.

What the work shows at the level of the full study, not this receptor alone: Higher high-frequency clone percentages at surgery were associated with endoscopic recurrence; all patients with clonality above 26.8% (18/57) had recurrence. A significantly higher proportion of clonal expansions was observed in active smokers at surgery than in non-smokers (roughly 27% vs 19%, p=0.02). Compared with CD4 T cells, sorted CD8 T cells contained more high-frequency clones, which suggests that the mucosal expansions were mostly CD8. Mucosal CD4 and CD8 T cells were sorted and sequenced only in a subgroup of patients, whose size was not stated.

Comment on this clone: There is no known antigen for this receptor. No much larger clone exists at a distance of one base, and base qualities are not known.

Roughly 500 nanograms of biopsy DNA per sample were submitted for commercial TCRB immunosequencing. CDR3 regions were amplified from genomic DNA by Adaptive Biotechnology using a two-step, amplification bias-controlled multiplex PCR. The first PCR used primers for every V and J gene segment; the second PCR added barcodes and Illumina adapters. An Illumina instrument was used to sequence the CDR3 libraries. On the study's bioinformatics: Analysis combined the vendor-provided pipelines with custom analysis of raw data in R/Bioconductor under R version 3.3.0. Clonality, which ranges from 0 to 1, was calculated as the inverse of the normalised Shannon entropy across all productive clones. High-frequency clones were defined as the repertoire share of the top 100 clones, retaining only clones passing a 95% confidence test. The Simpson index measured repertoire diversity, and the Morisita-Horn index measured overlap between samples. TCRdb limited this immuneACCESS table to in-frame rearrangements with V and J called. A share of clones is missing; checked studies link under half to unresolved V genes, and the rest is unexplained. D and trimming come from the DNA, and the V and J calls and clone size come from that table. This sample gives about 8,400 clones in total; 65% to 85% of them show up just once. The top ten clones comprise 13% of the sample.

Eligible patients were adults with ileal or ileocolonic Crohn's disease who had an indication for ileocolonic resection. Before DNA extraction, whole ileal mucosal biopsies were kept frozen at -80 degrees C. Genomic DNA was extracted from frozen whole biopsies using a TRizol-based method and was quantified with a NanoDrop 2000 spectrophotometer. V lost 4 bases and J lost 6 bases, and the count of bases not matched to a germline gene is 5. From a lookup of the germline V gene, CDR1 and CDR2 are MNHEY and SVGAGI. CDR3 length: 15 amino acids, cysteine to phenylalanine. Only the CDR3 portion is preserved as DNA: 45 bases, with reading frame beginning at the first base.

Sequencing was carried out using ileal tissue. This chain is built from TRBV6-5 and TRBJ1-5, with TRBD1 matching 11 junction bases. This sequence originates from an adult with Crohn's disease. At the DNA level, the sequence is TGTGCCAGCAGTTCCGGGACAGGGGGGGGTCAGCCCCAGCATTTT. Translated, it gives CASSSGTGGGQPQHF.